These T cell receptor beta chains were read from a single sample in a study of shared clonotypes between healthy human individuals. Sequencing was performed with immunoSEQ multiplex PCR; in TCRdb, only in-frame clones are kept and a portion is missing. The sample shows roughly 2.5 million clones, approximately 94% of them seen only once. Sequencing was performed on naive CD4+ T cells sorted from blood. The source of these receptors is a man younger than 35 in good health. Each CDR3 is given with its conserved first and last residue. D genes are given only for firm matches. Expanded clones are given a class, and other clones once, few, many or no size at all.

V gene	D gene	J gene	clone size	CDR3 protein	CDR3 DNA
TRBV19	.	TRBJ1-1	.	CASSPGPNTEAFF	TGTGCCAGTAGCCCCGGGCCGAACACTGAAGCTTTCTTT
TRBV28	.	TRBJ1-3	.	CASSLGNTIYF	TGTGCCAGCAGCCTCGGAAACACCATATATTTT
TRBV18	TRBD1	TRBJ2-5	few	CASSPGTAQETQYF	TGTGCCAGCTCACCAGGGACAGCTCAAGAGACCCAGTACTTC
TRBV2	TRBD1	TRBJ2-7	.	CASRATGAYEQYF	TGTGCCAGCAGGGCGACAGGGGCCTACGAGCAGTACTTC
TRBV9	.	TRBJ1-2	few	CASSVGVGQGPSYGYTF	TGTGCCAGCAGCGTAGGAGTTGGGCAGGGTCCCAGCTATGGCTACACCTTC
TRBV11-1	TRBD1	TRBJ2-7	.	CASSPRRDSLSYEQYF	TGTGCCAGCAGCCCCCGCCGGGACAGCCTCTCCTACGAGCAGTACTTC
TRBV9	TRBD1	TRBJ1-1	.	CASSVDGQGGEAFF	TGTGCCAGCAGCGTAGACGGACAGGGCGGCGAAGCTTTCTTT
TRBV6-5	.	TRBJ1-1	.	CASKKRGNTEAFF	TGTGCCAGCAAAAAACGGGGGAACACTGAAGCTTTCTTT
TRBV27	.	TRBJ2-5	.	CASSRGETQYF	TGTGCCAGCAGCCGCGGGGAGACCCAGTACTTC
TRBV28	TRBD1	TRBJ2-1	.	CASSLLTGQLYNEQFF	TGTGCCAGCAGTTTACTGACAGGGCAGCTGTACAATGAGCAGTTCTTC
TRBV5-1	.	TRBJ2-1	.	CASSLIRTAGAYNEQFF	TGCGCCAGCAGCTTGATTCGCACGGCAGGGGCCTACAATGAGCAGTTCTTC
TRBV9	.	TRBJ1-5	.	CASSVDGQENQPQHF	TGTGCCAGCAGCGTAGACGGGCAGGAAAATCAGCCCCAGCATTTT
TRBV19	.	TRBJ1-5	once	CASSIGVGQGMGQPQHF	TGTGCCAGTAGTATAGGAGTTGGGCAGGGGATGGGTCAGCCCCAGCATTTT
TRBV30	.	TRBJ1-1	.	CAWRTGANTEAFF	TGTGCCTGGAGGACAGGAGCAAACACTGAAGCTTTCTTT
TRBV6-5	.	TRBJ2-3	.	CASSTGGGGSDTQYF	TGTGCCAGCAGTACGGGGGGCGGGGGATCAGATACGCAGTATTTT
TRBV9	TRBD2	TRBJ2-5	once	CASSLGLAGGQETQYF	TGTGCCAGCAGCCTGGGACTAGCGGGAGGCCAAGAGACCCAGTACTTC
TRBV10-2	TRBD2	TRBJ2-7	.	CASSAPGTRSYEQYF	TGCGCCAGCAGTGCTCCCGGGACTAGATCCTACGAGCAGTACTTC
TRBV6-6	.	TRBJ1-6	.	CASSSQEVRDSPLHF	TGTGCCAGCAGCTCCCAAGAAGTTCGGGATTCACCCCTCCACTTT